These T cell receptor beta chains were read from a single sample in a study of Graves' ophthalmopathy and Graves' hyperthyroidism. MiXCR, applied by TCRdb to the multiplex PCR reads, yields one record per CDR3 protein. The sample lists about 700,000 distinct CDR3 sequences, 40% seen once, with 35% to 55% in the top ten. Material: peripheral blood. The receptors were sampled from an adult man with Graves' ophthalmopathy. The CDR3 runs from the conserved cysteine through the conserved F or W. The D gene is left open where the match is weak. The size of a clone is reported for some rows only, either as once, few or many, or as a class for expanded clones.

DNA | CDR3 | size | V | D | J
TGTGCCAGCAGTGAAGCCTACACCGGGGAGCTGTTTTTT | CASSEAYTGELFF | - | TRBV25-1 | - | TRBJ2-2
TGCAGTGCTAGAGATAACCAGTCACCCTCTGGAAACACCATATATTTT | CSARDNQSPSGNTIYF | few | TRBV20-1 | - | TRBJ1-3
TGTGCCAGCAGGGACGCTTCGGGGAACACTGAAGCTTTCTTT | CASRDASGNTEAFF | - | TRBV2 | - | TRBJ1-1
TGTGCCAGCAGCCAAGGACGTCGGGAGCGAGGTGGCTACACCTTC | CASSQGRRERGGYTF | - | TRBV3-1 | - | TRBJ1-2
TGTGCCACCAGCAGAGATTGGTCACCCCTCCACTTT | CATSRDWSPLHF | many | TRBV15 | - | TRBJ1-6
TGTGCCAGCAGTGTCTCGGAGGGGGCGTCCTACGAGCAGTACTTC | CASSVSEGASYEQYF | many | TRBV2 | - | TRBJ2-7
TGTGCCAGCAGGATTGAGGGGCTGTACGAGCAGTACTTC | CASRIEGLYEQYF | - | TRBV2 | - | TRBJ2-7
TGTGCCATCAGTGCGGGACAGCCTAATCAGCCCCAGCATTTT | CAISAGQPNQPQHF | - | TRBV10-3 | TRBD1 | TRBJ1-5
TGCAGCGTGGAAACAGGGGGGAGCTTCTTC | CSVETGGSFF | many | TRBV29-1 | TRBD1 | TRBJ2-5
TGCAGCGTTGATTCTGGGGGCAATTCACCCCTCCACTTT | CSVDSGGNSPLHF | - | TRBV29-1 | - | TRBJ1-6
TGTGCCAGCAGCATTGGGACAGCCAACTATGGCTACACCTTC | CASSIGTANYGYTF | - | TRBV14 | TRBD1 | TRBJ1-2
TGTGCCAGCAGTGAGGGACAGGACAATTCACCCCTCCACTTT | CASSEGQDNSPLHF | many | TRBV25-1 | TRBD1 | TRBJ1-6
TGCAGCTTGGTGGGGCTCGGGGAGACCCAGTACTTC | CSLVGLGETQYF | - | TRBV29-1 | - | TRBJ2-5
TGTGCCAGCAGTTTGGGGGGACAGGAGACTTACGAGCAGTACTTC | CASSLGGQETYEQYF | few | TRBV7-9 | TRBD1 | TRBJ2-7
TGTGCCAGCAGCCCGAGACAGGGGGGGACCCAGTACTTC | CASSPRQGGTQYF | - | TRBV12-3/TRBV12-4 | TRBD1 | TRBJ2-5
TGTGCCAGTAGTATAGAGGGATGGAAGAACACTGAAGCTTTCTTT | CASSIEGWKNTEAFF | many | TRBV19 | - | TRBJ1-1
TGTGCCACCAGCAGAGAACAGTTGGGCTACACCTTC | CATSREQLGYTF | - | TRBV15 | - | TRBJ1-2
TGCGCCAGCAGCTTCCTGGGACAGGTCCAAGAGACCCAGTACTTC | CASSFLGQVQETQYF | - | TRBV5-1 | TRBD1 | TRBJ2-5
TGTGCCAGCAGCCGGGGGACCTACCGGGACAGTTCCTACGAGCAGTACTTC | CASSRGTYRDSSYEQYF | - | TRBV5-5 | - | TRBJ2-7
TGCAGTGCACTACCGCTAGCGGGGTTCTACGAGCAGTACTTC | CSALPLAGFYEQYF | few | TRBV20-1 | TRBD2 | TRBJ2-7
TGTGCCAGCAGCCAAGGGACAGGGGGGGGGAATTCACCCCTCCACTTT | CASSQGTGGGNSPLHF | - | TRBV4-2 | TRBD1 | TRBJ1-6
TGCAGCAAACTGGGACAGGGTAATGGAAAACTGTTTTTT | CSKLGQGNGKLFF | - | TRBV29-1 | TRBD1 | TRBJ1-4
TGCAGTGCTAGATCATACAGGGACATAAACACTGAAGCTTTCTTT | CSARSYRDINTEAFF | - | TRBV20-1 | - | TRBJ1-1
TGCAGCGTTGGGGGGACAGGGAATCAGCCCCAGCATTTT | CSVGGTGNQPQHF | many | TRBV29-1 | TRBD1 | TRBJ1-5
TGTGCCAGCAGTATGCAGGCCGACACTGAAGCTTCCTTT | CASSMQADTEASF | - | TRBV2 | - | TRBJ1-1
TGTGCCAGCAGCTTAGCTTCGGTGGGAACGACACAAGAGACCCAGTACTTC | CASSLASVGTTQETQYF | few | TRBV7-2 | - | TRBJ2-5
TGTGCCAGCAGCCGCCAGACAGGGGGCTCGCACGAGCAGTACTTC | CASSRQTGGSHEQYF | - | TRBV7-9 | TRBD1 | TRBJ2-7
TGTGCCACCAGTGATCCTAGCCGCCAGGGGAGAGGCTTCTATAATTCACCCCTCCACTTT | CATSDPSRQGRGFYNSPLHF | - | TRBV24-1 | - | TRBJ1-6
TGTGCCAGCAGTGAGGGACAGGTTGGGAACACTGAAGCTTTCTTT | CASSEGQVGNTEAFF | - | TRBV10-3 | TRBD1 | TRBJ1-1
TGTGCCAGCAGCTTAGAGGGTACAGGAGGGGCAGAGACCCAGTACTTC | CASSLEGTGGAETQYF | - | TRBV9 | - | TRBJ2-5
TGTGCCAGCAGCGTTGACGAGGGGGGAGAGACCCAGTACTTC | CASSVDEGGETQYF | few | TRBV7-9 | - | TRBJ2-5
TGTGCCAGCAGCGACAGCCCTGAACCTGGAAACACCATATATTTT | CASSDSPEPGNTIYF | few | TRBV7-9 | - | TRBJ1-3
TGTGCCAGCAGCTTGGAAGGGGTCCAATATAGCAATCAGCCCCAGCATTTT | CASSLEGVQYSNQPQHF | many | TRBV7-4 | - | TRBJ1-5
TGTGCCAGCAGCTTAGGAGCAGGGGCCACTAACAATCAGCCCCAGCATTTT | CASSLGAGATNNQPQHF | - | TRBV11-2 | - | TRBJ1-5
TGTGCCAGCAGAGGGACAGCCAAGAATCAGCCCCAGCATTTT | CASRGTAKNQPQHF | many | TRBV2 | TRBD1 | TRBJ1-5
TGTGCCAGCAGCCCTAAGGAGGGCTTGGGCAATCAGCCCCAGCATTTT | CASSPKEGLGNQPQHF | - | TRBV24-1 | - | TRBJ1-5
TGCAGTGCTAGAGCTCCCGTCGACGCCGGTCAGGGGACCCAGTACTTC | CSARAPVDAGQGTQYF | many | TRBV20-1 | - | TRBJ2-5
TGTGCCAGCAGCTTAGTGGGCGGTGGTTGGGCCAACGTCCTGACTTTC | CASSLVGGGWANVLTF | many | TRBV7-2 | - | TRBJ2-6
TGTGCCAGCAGTTACCTCACGGACAGGATGAACACTGAAGCTTTCTTT | CASSYLTDRMNTEAFF | few | TRBV6-6 | TRBD1 | TRBJ1-1
TGTGCCAGCAGTTCAGTACAGGGGGCTGACGAGCAGTACTTC | CASSSVQGADEQYF | few | TRBV15 | TRBD1 | TRBJ2-7
TGTGCCAGTAGTAGACGGCCGAACACTGAAGCTTTCTTT | CASSRRPNTEAFF | many | TRBV19 | - | TRBJ1-1
TGCGCCAGCAGCTCGTCCGGGACAGGGACGTACGAGCAGTACTTC | CASSSSGTGTYEQYF | - | TRBV5-1 | TRBD1 | TRBJ2-7
TGTGCCAGCAGTTACGGCACCAACACCGGGGGGCTGTTTTTT | CASSYGTNTGGLFF | - | TRBV25-1 | - | TRBJ2-2
TGTGCCAGCAGTGATGAGGGCACCACCTATCTCCCCGAGCAGTACTTC | CASSDEGTTYLPEQYF | many | TRBV25-1 | - | TRBJ2-7
TGTGCCAGCAGCTCTCCGCGGGGGGGGCAAGAGACCCAGTACTTC | CASSSPRGGQETQYF | many | TRBV7-9 | TRBD2 | TRBJ2-5